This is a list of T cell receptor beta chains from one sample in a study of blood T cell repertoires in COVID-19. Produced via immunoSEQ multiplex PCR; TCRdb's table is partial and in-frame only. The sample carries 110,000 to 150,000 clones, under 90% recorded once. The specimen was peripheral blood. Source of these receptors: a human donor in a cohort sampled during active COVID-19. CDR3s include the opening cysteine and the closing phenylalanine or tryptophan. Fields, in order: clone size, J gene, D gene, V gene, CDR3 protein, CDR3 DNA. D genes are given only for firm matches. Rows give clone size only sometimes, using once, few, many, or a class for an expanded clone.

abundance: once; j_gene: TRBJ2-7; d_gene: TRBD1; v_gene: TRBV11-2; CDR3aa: CASSLGPGQGYEQYF; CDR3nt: TGTGCCAGCAGCTTAGGACCGGGACAGGGCTACGAGCAGTACTTC
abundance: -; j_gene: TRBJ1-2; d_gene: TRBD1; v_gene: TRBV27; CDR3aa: CASSTTQSGGPFYGYTF; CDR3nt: TGTGCCAGCAGCACAACCCAATCAGGGGGTCCCTTCTATGGCTACACCTTC
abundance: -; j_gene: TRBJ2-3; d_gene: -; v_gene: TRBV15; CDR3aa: CATSRVAGGLSTDTQYF; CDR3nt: TGTGCCACCAGCAGAGTTGCCGGGGGGCTGTCCACAGATACGCAGTATTTT
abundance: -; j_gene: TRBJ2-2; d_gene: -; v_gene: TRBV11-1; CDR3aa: CASSPTFTGELFF; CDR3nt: TGTGCCAGCAGCCCTACCTTCACCGGGGAGCTGTTTTTT
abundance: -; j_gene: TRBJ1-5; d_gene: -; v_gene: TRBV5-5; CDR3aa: CASSFNGGGHSNQPQHF; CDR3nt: TGTGCCAGCAGCTTCAACGGCGGGGGGCATAGCAATCAGCCCCAGCATTTT
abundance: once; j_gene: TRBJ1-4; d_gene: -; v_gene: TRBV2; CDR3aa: CATHRRTNEKLFF; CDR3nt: TGTGCCACCCACAGAAGAACTAATGAAAAACTGTTTTTT
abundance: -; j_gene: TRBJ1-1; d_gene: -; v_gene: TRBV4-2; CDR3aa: CASSQDAGVRPGTEAFF; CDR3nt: TGTGCCAGCAGCCAAGATGCGGGTGTCAGGCCGGGCACTGAAGCTTTCTTT
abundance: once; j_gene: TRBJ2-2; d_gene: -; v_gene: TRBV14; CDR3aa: CASSQEVAILNTGELFF; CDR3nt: TGTGCCAGCAGCCAAGAAGTAGCGATTCTGAACACCGGGGAGCTGTTTTTT
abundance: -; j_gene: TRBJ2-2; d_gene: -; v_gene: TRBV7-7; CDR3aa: CASSPDVFNTGELFF; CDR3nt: TGTGCTAGCAGCCCAGATGTCTTTAACACCGGGGAGCTGTTTTTT
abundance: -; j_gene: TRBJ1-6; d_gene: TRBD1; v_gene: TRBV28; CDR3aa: CASSQGTGTSPLHF; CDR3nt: TGTGCCAGCAGTCAGGGGACAGGTACATCACCCCTCCACTTT
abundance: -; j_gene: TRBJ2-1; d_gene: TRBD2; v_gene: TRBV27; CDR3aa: CASSLLPGTSGGPDYNEQFF; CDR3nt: TGTGCCAGCAGTTTACTTCCCGGGACTAGCGGGGGGCCAGACTACAATGAGCAGTTCTTC
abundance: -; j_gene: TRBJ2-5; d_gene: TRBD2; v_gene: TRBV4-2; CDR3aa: CASSQEPPGLAGGGTQYF; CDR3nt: TGTGCCAGCAGCCAAGAACCCCCGGGACTAGCGGGGGGTGGGACCCAGTACTTC
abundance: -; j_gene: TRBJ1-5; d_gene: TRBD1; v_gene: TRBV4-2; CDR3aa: CASSQVGQALRGNQPQHF; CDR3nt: TGTGCCAGCAGCCAAGTCGGACAGGCGTTACGAGGCAATCAGCCCCAGCATTTT
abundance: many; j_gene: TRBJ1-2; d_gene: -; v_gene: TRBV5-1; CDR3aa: CASSLDTNYGYTF; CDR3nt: TGCGCCAGCAGCCTCGACACCAACTATGGCTACACCTTC
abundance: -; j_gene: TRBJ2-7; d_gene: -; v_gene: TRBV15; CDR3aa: CATSRTTGSSYEQYF; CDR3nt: TGTGCCACCAGCCGTACGACAGGAAGCTCCTACGAGCAGTACTTC
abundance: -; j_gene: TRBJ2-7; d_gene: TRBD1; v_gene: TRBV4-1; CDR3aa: CASSQTTGPYEQYF; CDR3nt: TGCGCCAGCAGCCAAACGACAGGGCCCTACGAGCAGTACTTC
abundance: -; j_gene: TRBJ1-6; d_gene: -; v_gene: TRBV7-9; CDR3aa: CASSTRQEEGSPLHF; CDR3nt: TGTGCCAGCAGCACCCGACAGGAGGAAGGTTCACCCCTCCACTTT
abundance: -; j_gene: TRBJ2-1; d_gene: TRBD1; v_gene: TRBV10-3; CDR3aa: CAISESKGGRYNEQFF; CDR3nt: TGTGCCATCAGTGAGTCAAAAGGGGGCAGATACAATGAGCAGTTCTTC
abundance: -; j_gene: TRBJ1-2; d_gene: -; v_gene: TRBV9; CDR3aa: CASSVGGENYGYTF; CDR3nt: TGTGCCAGCAGCGTAGGGGGGGAAAACTATGGCTACACCTTC
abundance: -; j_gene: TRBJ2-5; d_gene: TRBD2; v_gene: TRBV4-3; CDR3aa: CASSQDSRGGGETQYF; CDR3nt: TGCGCCAGCAGCCAAGATTCCCGGGGGGGCGGTGAGACCCAGTACTTC
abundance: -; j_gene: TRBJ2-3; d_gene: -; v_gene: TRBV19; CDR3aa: CASSPFQGGDTQYF; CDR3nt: TGTGCCAGTAGCCCTTTCCAGGGCGGAGATACGCAGTATTTT
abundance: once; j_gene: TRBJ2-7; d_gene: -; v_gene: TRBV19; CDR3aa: CASSVGTYSTYEQYF; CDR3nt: TGTGCCAGTAGTGTCGGGACATACTCTACCTACGAGCAGTACTTC
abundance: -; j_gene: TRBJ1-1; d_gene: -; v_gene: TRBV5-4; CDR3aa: CASSGEHRVTEAFF; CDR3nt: TGTGCCAGCAGCGGGGAACACAGGGTCACTGAAGCTTTCTTT
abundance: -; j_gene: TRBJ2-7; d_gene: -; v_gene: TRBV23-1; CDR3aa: CANLWGLFSYEQYF; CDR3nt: TGCGCCAACTTGTGGGGACTTTTCTCCTACGAGCAGTACTTC
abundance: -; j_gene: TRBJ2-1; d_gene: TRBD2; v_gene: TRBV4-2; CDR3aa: CASSQGLANEQFF; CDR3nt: TGTGCCAGCAGCCAAGGACTAGCTAATGAGCAGTTCTTC
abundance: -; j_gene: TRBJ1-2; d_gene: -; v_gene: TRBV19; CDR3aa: CASNLGTNYGYTF; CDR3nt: TGTGCCAGTAATTTGGGCACCAACTATGGCTACACCTTC
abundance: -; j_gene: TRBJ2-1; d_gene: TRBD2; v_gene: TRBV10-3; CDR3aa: CAIRGSGGPYNEQFF; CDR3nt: TGTGCCATCAGGGGTAGCGGGGGGCCGTACAATGAGCAGTTCTTC
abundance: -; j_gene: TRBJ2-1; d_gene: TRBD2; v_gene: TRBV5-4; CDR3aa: CASSFGGAKYNEQFF; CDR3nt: TGTGCCAGCAGCTTCGGGGGGGCTAAGTACAATGAGCAGTTCTTC
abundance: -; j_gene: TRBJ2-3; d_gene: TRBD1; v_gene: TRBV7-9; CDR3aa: CASSLAFRGRTDTQYF; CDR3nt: TGTGCCAGCAGCTTAGCGTTCAGGGGGCGTACAGATACGCAGTATTTT
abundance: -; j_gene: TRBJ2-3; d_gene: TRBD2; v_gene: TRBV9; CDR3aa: CASSMRTSGPDTQYF; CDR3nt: TGTGCCAGCAGCATGCGGACTAGCGGACCGGATACGCAGTATTTT
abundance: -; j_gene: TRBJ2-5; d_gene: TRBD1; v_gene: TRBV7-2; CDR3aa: CASSLADRGQTQYF; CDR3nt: TGTGCCAGCAGCTTAGCCGACAGGGGTCAGACCCAGTACTTC
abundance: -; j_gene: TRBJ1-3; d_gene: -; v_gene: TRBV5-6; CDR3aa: CASSLWTAGSISGNTIYF; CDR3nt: TGTGCCAGCAGCTTGTGGACCGCCGGGAGCATCTCTGGAAACACCATATATTTT
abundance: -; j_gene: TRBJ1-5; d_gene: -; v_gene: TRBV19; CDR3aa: CASSILTTGSNQPQHF; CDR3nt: TGTGCCAGTAGTATATTAACCACGGGAAGCAATCAGCCCCAGCATTTT
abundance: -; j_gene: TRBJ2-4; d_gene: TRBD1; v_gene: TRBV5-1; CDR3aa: CASSLGGQSSGIQYF; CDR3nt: TGCGCCAGCAGCTTGGGGGGACAGAGCTCAGGTATTCAGTACTTC
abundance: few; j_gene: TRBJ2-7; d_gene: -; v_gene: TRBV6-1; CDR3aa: CASSEGRNRVLEQYF; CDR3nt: TGTGCCAGCAGTGAAGGGCGGAACAGGGTTTTAGAGCAGTACTTC
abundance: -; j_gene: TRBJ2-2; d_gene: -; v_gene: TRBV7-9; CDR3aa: CASSPSPSTGRTGELFF; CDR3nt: TGTGCCAGCAGCCCCTCCCCCTCGACAGGCCGGACCGGGGAGCTGTTTTTT
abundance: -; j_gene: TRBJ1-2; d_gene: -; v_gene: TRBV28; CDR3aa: CASSLGALRYTF; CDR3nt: TGTGCCAGCAGTTTAGGGGCCCTCAGGTACACCTTC
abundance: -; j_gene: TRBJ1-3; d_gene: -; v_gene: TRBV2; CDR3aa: CASRRDTVVENTIYF; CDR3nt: TGTGCCAGCAGGAGGGACACGGTAGTAGAAAACACCATATATTTT
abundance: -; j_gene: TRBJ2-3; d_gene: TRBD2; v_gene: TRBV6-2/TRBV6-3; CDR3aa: CASSLGLVGDTQYF; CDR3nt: TGTGCCAGCAGTCTTGGACTAGTTGGAGATACGCAGTATTTT
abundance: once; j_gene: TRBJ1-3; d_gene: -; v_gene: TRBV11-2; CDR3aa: CASTPRVRDSGNTIYF; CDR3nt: TGTGCCAGCACCCCGAGGGTCAGAGACTCTGGAAACACCATATATTTT
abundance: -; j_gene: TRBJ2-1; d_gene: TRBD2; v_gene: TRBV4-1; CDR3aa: CASSLRTSDTSYNEQFF; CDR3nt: TGCGCCAGCAGCCTCCGGACTAGCGATACTTCCTACAATGAGCAGTTCTTC
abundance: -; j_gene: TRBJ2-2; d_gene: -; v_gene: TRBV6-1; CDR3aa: CASSDLLPNTGELFF; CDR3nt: TGTGCCAGCAGTGACCTACTACCGAACACCGGGGAGCTGTTTTTT
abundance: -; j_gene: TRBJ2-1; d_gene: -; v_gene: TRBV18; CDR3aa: CASSPAPGGGNEQFF; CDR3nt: TGTGCCAGCTCACCGGCCCCAGGGGGAGGAAATGAGCAGTTCTTC
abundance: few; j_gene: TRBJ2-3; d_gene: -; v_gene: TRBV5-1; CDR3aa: CASSFEWDTQYF; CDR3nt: TGCGCCAGCAGCTTTGAGTGGGATACGCAGTATTTT
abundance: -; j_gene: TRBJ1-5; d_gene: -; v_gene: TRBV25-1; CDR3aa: CASSEPGKNQPQHF; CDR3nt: TGTGCCAGCAGTGAACCGGGGAAAAATCAGCCCCAGCATTTT
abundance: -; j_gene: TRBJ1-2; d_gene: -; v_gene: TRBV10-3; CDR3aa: CATHSTGTPYGYTF; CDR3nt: TGTGCCACGCACTCAACCGGGACACCCTATGGCTACACCTTC
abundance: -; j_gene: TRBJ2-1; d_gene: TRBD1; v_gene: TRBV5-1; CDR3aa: CASSLTGGNNEQFF; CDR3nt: TGCGCCAGCAGCTTGACAGGGGGAAACAATGAGCAGTTCTTC
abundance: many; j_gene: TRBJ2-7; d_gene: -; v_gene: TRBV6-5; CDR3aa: CASVRGEGIQYF; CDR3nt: TGTGCCAGCGTGCGAGGTGAAGGAATACAGTACTTC
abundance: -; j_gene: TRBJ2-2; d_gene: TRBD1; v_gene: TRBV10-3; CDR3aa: CATGTGGGRGTGELFF; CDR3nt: TGTGCCACAGGGACAGGGGGCGGAAGAGGGACCGGGGAGCTGTTTTTT
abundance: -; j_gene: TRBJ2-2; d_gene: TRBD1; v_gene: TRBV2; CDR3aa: CASAPGQGARTGELFF; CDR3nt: TGTGCCAGCGCCCCCGGACAGGGGGCTCGGACCGGGGAGCTGTTTTTT
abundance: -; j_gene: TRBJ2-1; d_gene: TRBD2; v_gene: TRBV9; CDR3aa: CASSVASGANNEQFF; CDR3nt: TGTGCCAGCAGCGTAGCTAGCGGGGCGAACAATGAGCAGTTCTTC
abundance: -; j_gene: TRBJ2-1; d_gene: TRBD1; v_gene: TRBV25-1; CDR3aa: CASSEFNRGLGDEQFF; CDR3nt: TGTGCCAGCAGTGAATTCAACAGGGGCTTGGGGGATGAGCAGTTCTTC
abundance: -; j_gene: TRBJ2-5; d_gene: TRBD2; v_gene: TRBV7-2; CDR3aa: CASSLQSGGQETQYF; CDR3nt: TGTGCCAGCAGTCTCCAAAGCGGGGGGCAAGAGACCCAGTACTTC
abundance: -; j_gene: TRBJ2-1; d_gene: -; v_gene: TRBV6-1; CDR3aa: CASSGPLGAQDYNEQFF; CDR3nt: TGTGCCAGCAGTGGGCCCCTGGGGGCGCAGGACTACAATGAGCAGTTCTTC
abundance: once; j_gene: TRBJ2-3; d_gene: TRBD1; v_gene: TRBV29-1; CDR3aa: CSAGRGQGMDTQYF; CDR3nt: TGCAGCGCCGGCCGGGGACAGGGGATGGATACGCAGTATTTT